The clone carrying this TCR beta chain was counted at least ten times. What it binds is unknown. These data belong to a study of shared clonotypes between healthy human individuals. Study results and caveats: Rarefaction gave evidence that sorted-subset sequencing remained incomplete despite large depth. What naive subsets generally showed was a larger estimated richness than memory subsets showed. Few donors limited the genetic and exposure-history diversity represented.

Data came from immunoSEQ multiplex PCR; TCRdb stores just in-frame clones and leaves some out. There are about 1.1 million clones in the sample; about 84% occur only once, and about 0.52% lies in the top ten. The CDR3 is 14 amino acids. Per germline, CDR1 MNHEY and CDR2 SVGAGI. V shed 6 bases and J 7 bases; nucleotides not matched to a gene: 8. This TCR was sampled from a man aged 18 to 29 in good health. Some clones in this sample may be carry-over from other donors' samples. This chain uses TRBV6-5 with TRBJ2-2, with 7 bases that match TRBD1. The specimen was memory CD4+ T cells from PBMCs. Subset given: CD45RA-negative fraction. CDR3 protein: CASSVGTAHGELFF. CDR3 DNA sequence: TGTGCCAGCAGCGTAGGGACAGCGCACGGGGAGCTGTTTTTT.